The 5 T cell receptor beta chains in this list originate from one sample, sequenced in a study of blood T cell repertoires in COVID-19 (dated by TCRdb to the early 2020s). The library relied on the immunoSEQ multiplex PCR assay. Drawn from immuneACCESS, this table holds only the in-frame rearrangements with V and J called that TCRdb kept. Clones are partly lost; checked studies trace under half to an unresolved V gene and leave the rest unexplained. The sample table holds 180,000 or so clones, of which approximately 80% were seen once. The ten biggest clones cover 8% to 13% of the sample. Sequencing used PBMCs or T cells enriched from blood (not recorded which). The receptor source for this set is a man in his forties or fifties who had recovered from COVID-19.

The chain has TRBV5-1 and TRBJ2-2, with 7 bases lining up with TRBD1. The CDR3 has 15 residues. V was pared by 2 bases and J by 4 bases, with 5 bases of the junction left unmatched. Germline CDR1 is SGHRS and CDR2 is YFSETQ. Here the CDR3 reads CASSLPTGSTGELFF. CDR3 nucleotide sequence: TGCGCCAGCAGCTTACCGACAGGGTCCACCGGGGAGCTGTTTTTT. The full variable domain, in which reference TRBV5-1 and TRBJ2-2 provide the parts outside the CDR3, is KAGVTQTPRYLIKTRGQQVTLSCSPISGHRSVSWYQQTPGQGLQFLFEYFSETQRNKGNFPGRFSGRQFSNSRSEMNVSTLELGDSALYLCASSLPTGSTGELFFGEGSRLTVL.

The chain combines TRBV4-2 with TRBJ2-1, with 8 bases matching TRBD2. The CDR3 covers 18 residues. Germline CDR1 LGHNA, CDR2 YNFKEQ. Losses at the gene ends were 4 bases for V and 0 bases for J; bases not matched to a gene: 11. Here the CDR3 reads CASSLGLAPLNSYNEQFF. The CDR3 region has the DNA TGTGCCAGCAGCCTTGGACTAGCCCCCCTTAACTCCTACAATGAGCAGTTCTTC.

This chain uses TRBV24-1 with TRBJ2-1; 9 bases fit TRBD2. CDR3 length: 19 amino acids. Germline lookup yields CDR1 KGHDR and CDR2 SFDVKD. V gave up 3 bases and J gave up 7 bases; unmatched junction bases: 18. The CDR3 coding sequence is TGTGCCACCAGTGATCCCAACCGATCGAGCGGGAGGAATTTAAATGAGCAGTTCTTC. It specifies CATSDPNRSSGRNLNEQFF.

CDR3: CASSPWTGSSNSPLHF. In DNA form, the CDR3 reads TGTGCCAGCAGCCCTTGGACAGGGTCTTCTAATTCACCCCTCCACTTT. The chain joins TRBV28 to TRBJ1-6, with 8 bases aligning to TRBD1. The CDR3 spans 16 residues. The J segment lost 6 bases and the V segment lost 6 bases, leaving 10 bases of the junction unmatched. Per the germline V gene, CDR1 is MDHEN and CDR2 is SYDVKM. Full variable domain (outside the CDR3, taken from reference TRBV28 and TRBJ1-6): DVKVTQSSRYLVKRTGEKVFLECVQDMDHENMFWYRQDPGLGLRLIYFSYDVKMKEKGDIPEGYSVSREKKERFSLILESASTNQTSMYLCASSPWTGSSNSPLHFGNGTRLTVT.

This rearrangement joins TRBV5-1 to TRBJ2-3; 14 bases match TRBD2. Germline V gives CDR1 SGHRS, CDR2 YFSETQ. The junction had 11 bases not matched to a gene; V was cut back by 2 bases and J by 3 bases. The CDR3 runs 19 residues. In nucleotides, the CDR3 is TGCGCCAGCAGCTTACCCCTTAAGGGGACTAGCGGGAGTACAGATACGCAGTATTTT. Its translation is CASSLPLKGTSGSTDTQYF.